Here is one TCR beta chain with its context. Its antigen is unknown. Trimming took 5 bases from V and 2 from J; bases not matched to a gene: 5. Germline V gene lookup returns CDR1 SEHNR and CDR2 FQNEAQ (reference sequence). The CDR3 has 14 amino acids. The data stem from a study of identifying expanded T cells in peripheral blood. Profiling relied on immunoSEQ multiplex PCR, and the TCRdb table lists in-frame clones only, not all of them. The sample has about 120,000 clones; roughly 80% are singletons. General study points: Approximately 1.1 clones differed between technical replicates, versus around 15 and 19 over time.

The source of this sequence is a person aged 18 to 75 in good health. V usage is TRBV7-9 and J usage is TRBJ2-5, with TRBD2 identical over 7 bases. The sample taken for sequencing was blood. CDR3 region: CASSLGGTQETQYF. The CDR3, as DNA: TGTGCCAGCAGCCTCGGGGGGACGCAAGAGACCCAGTACTTC. The entire variable domain, with the rest obtained from reference TRBV7-9 and TRBJ2-5, is as follows: DTGVSQNPRHKITKRGQNVTFRCDPISEHNRLYWYRQTLGQGPEFLTYFQNEAQLEKSRLLSDRFSAERPKGSFSTLEIQRTEQGDSAMYLCASSLGGTQETQYFGPGTRLLVL.